This TCR beta chain originates from a study of blood T cell repertoires in COVID-19 (dated by TCRdb to between 2020 and 2021). At the level of the whole study: Collaborator samples came from the United States, Italy and Spain and covered acute and convalescent phases of COVID-19. The samples were drawn from two sources: the first 160 participants of the ongoing ImmuneRACE study, and fewer than 1,500 subjects contributed by 6 global collaborators. The material from the prospective study consisted of cDNA or gDNA derived from T cells, B-cell-depleted T cells, or PBMCs. A de-identified subject ID, COVID-19 status, age in years and sex were almost always included in the sample metadata. Where available, HLA class I and class II types were taken from metadata supplied by the sample provider and were not determined by assay-based typing. A freely available public database, intended as a resource for researchers studying the immune response to SARS-CoV-2, is where the repertoires were released. Subjects who had been exposed to COVID-19, were actively infected with it, or had recovered from it provided the deeply sampled blood TCRbeta repertoires that made up the dataset. Broader findings and caveats from the paper: The amount of clinical and demographic metadata varied by source and participant and was provided uncurated.

A word on this clone: What antigen it recognizes has not been identified. Base quality data are lacking; no much larger clone is found one base away.

The junction carries 13 bases between V and J, which are trimmed by 1 base and 7 bases respectively. The germline V gene supplies CDR1 SGHAT and CDR2 FQNNGV. The CDR3 numbers 14 residues from cysteine through phenylalanine. Left in the record is the CDR3 DNA by itself, 42 bases read in frame from the first base. The immunoSEQ Assay, a bias-controlled multiplex PCR, was used to amplify TCRbeta CDR3 regions from genomic DNA. On the authors' methods: Within the assay, amplification of reference gene primers was used to estimate how many nucleated cells each sample contained. To quantify the absolute abundance of each unique TCRbeta CDR3 rearrangement, sequence reads were collapsed and filtered. For each sample, productive Simpson clonality was calculated as the square root of Simpson's diversity index across productive rearrangements. This is the immuneACCESS table as TCRdb keeps it, with only in-frame sequences that have V and J called. A part of the clones is gone; compared with another copy, unresolved V genes explain less than half, and the rest is unexplained. That table gives V, J and clone size, and the DNA gave D and trimming. The sample table holds approximately 250,000 clones, of which about 86% were seen once. The ten largest clonotypes hold almost 2% of the sample.

Collaborating institutions collected whole blood in K2EDTA tubes following their own protocols. Collaborator samples were shipped for TCRbeta analysis as frozen whole blood, isolated PBMCs, or DNA extracted from either sample type. The receptor was isolated from a man aged 30 to 39 with active or convalescent COVID-19. Sequencing used peripheral blood. The V and J genes are TRBV11-2 and TRBJ1-2; TRBD1 is a weak D gene call, 6 bases matching. The CDR3 region reads CASSLAGDGLGYTF. In nucleotides, the sequence is TGTGCCAGCAGCTTAGCAGGGGATGGGCTTGGCTACACCTTC.